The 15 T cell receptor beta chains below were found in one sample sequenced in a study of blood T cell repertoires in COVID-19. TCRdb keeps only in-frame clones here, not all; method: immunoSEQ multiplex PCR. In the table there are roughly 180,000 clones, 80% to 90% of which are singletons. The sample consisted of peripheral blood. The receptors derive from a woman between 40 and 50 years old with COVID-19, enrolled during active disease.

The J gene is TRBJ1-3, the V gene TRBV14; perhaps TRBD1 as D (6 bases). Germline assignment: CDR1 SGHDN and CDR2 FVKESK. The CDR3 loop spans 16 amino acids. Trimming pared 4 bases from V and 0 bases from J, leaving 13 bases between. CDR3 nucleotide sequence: TGTGCCAGCAGCCTAGAACGGGGGGCCTCTGGAAACACCATATATTTT. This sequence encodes CASSLERGASGNTIYF.

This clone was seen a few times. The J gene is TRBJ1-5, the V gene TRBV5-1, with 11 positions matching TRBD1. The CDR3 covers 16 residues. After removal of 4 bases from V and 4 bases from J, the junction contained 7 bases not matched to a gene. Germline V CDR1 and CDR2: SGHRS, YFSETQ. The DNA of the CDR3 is TGCGCCAGCAGCAGCGGGACAGGGGGGAGAAATCAGCCCCAGCATTTT. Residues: CASSSGTGGRNQPQHF. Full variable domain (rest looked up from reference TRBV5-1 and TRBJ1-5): KAGVTQTPRYLIKTRGQQVTLSCSPISGHRSVSWYQQTPGQGLQFLFEYFSETQRNKGNFPGRFSGRQFSNSRSEMNVSTLELGDSALYLCASSSGTGGRNQPQHFGDGTRLSIL.

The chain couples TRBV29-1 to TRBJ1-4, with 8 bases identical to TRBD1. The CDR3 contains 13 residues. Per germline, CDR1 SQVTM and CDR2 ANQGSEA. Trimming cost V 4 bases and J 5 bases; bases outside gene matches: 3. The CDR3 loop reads CSVVTGENEKLFF. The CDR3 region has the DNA TGCAGCGTTGTGACAGGGGAAAATGAAAAACTGTTTTTT.

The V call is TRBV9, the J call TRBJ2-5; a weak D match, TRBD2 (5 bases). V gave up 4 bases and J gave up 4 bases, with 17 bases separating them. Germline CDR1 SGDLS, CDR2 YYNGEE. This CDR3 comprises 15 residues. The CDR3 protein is CASSPWTGMGETQYF. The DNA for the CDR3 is TGTGCCAGCAGCCCGTGGACTGGTATGGGAGAGACCCAGTACTTC.

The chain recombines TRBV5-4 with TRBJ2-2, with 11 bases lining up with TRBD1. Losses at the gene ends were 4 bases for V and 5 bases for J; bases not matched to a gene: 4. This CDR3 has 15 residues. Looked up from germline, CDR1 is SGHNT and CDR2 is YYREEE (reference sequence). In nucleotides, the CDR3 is TGTGCCAGCAGCGGGACAGGGGGTCGGACCGGGGAGCTGTTTTTT. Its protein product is CASSGTGGRTGELFF.

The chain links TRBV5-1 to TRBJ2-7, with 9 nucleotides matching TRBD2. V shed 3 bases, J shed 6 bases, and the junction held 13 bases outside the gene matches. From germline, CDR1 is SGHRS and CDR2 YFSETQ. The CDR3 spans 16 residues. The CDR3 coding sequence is TGCGCCAGCAGCTCCACAAGCGGGAGGACCTCCACCGAGCAGTACTTC. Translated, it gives CASSSTSGRTSTEQYF.

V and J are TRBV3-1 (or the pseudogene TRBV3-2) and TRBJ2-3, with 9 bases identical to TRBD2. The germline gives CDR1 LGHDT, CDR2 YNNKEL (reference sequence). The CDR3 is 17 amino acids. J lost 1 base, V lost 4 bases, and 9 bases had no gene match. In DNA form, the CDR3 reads TGTGCCAGCAGCCGAGGAGCTAGCGGGATTGGCACAGATACGCAGTATTTT. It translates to CASSRGASGIGTDTQYF.

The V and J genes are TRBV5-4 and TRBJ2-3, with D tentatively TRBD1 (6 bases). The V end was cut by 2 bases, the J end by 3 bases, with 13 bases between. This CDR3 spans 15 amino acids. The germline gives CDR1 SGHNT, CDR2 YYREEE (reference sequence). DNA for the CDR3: TGTGCCAGCAGCTTAACAGGGTTTGGGACAGATACGCAGTATTTT. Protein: CASSLTGFGTDTQYF.

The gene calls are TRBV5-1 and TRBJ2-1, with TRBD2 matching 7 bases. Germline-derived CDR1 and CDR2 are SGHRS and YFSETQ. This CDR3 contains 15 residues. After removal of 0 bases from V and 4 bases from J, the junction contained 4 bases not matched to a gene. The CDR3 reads CASSLARGLYNEQFF. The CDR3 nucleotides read TGCGCCAGCAGCTTGGCGCGGGGACTATACAATGAGCAGTTCTTC.

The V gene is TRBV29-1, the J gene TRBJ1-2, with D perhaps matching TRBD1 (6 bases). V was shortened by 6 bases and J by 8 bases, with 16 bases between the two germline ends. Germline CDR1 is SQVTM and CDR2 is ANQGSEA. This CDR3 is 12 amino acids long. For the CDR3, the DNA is TGCAGCGTCCCCCCGGGGGGGGGCGGCTACACCTTC. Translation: CSVPPGGGGYTF.

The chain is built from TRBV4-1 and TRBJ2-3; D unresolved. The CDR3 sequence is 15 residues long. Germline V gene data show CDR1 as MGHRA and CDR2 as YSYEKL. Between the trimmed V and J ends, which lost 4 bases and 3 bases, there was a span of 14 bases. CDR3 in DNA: TGCGCCAGCAGCCCCCACTTCTTTACTACAGATACGCAGTATTTT. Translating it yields CASSPHFFTTDTQYF.

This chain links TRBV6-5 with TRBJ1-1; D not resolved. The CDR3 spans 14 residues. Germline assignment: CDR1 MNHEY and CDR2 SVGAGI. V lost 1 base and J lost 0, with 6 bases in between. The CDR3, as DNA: TGTGCCAGCAGTTACTTGGGCATGAACACTGAAGCTTTCTTT. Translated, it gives CASSYLGMNTEAFF.

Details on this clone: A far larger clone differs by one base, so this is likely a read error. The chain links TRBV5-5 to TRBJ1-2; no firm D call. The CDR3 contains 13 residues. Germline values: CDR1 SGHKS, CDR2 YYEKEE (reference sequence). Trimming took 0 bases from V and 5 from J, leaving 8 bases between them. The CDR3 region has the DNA TGTGCCAGCAGCTTGGCGGAGGATTATGGCTACACCTTC. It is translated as CASSLAEDYGYTF.

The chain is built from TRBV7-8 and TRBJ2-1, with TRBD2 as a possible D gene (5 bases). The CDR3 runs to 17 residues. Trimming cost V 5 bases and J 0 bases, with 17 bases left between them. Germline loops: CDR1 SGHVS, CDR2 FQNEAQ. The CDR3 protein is CASSPLRRGSSYNEQFF. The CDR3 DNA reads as TGTGCCAGCAGCCCCCTCCGCCGGGGAAGCTCCTACAATGAGCAGTTCTTC.

The CDR3 nucleotides are TGTGCCAGCAAACTACAGGGGACTGGAAACACCATATATTTT. Protein: CASKLQGTGNTIYF. V usage is TRBV5-6 and J usage is TRBJ1-3; 7 bases are a match to TRBD1. Germline trimming cut 6 bases from V and 2 bases from J; bases unmatched to any gene: 5. The CDR3 has 14 amino acids. Per the germline V gene, CDR1 is SGHDT and CDR2 is YYEEEE.